Below are 6 T cell receptor beta chains sequenced from a single sample in a study of response to subunit inactivated influenza vaccine. MiXCR, applied by TCRdb to the RT-PCR reads, yields one record per CDR3 protein. The sample shows approximately 170,000 distinct CDR3 sequences, 10% to 15% of them seen only once. A further study also used this sample, focusing on T cells expressing NK-cell markers. From that report: Beta-chain TCR cDNA was generated via 5'RACE template switching with UMIs.

The starting material was CD8+ T cells sorted from PBMCs, obtained less than 13 days after vaccination. The source is a man over 45 who received an inactivated influenza vaccine.

In this sample, this clonotype turned up many times. The chain is built from TRBV27 and TRBJ2-3, with D perhaps given as TRBD1 or TRBD2 (6 bases each). Germline V gene lookup returns CDR1 MNHEY and CDR2 SMNVEV (reference sequence). The CDR3 consists of 15 residues. V lost 6 bases, J lost 2 bases, and 15 bases lay in between. The CDR3 region has the DNA TGTGCCAGCAGCCCCGAGGGGGGATACACAGATACGCAGTATTTT. Translating it yields CASSPEGGYTDTQYF.

This clonotype was detected only a few times. The rearrangement joins TRBV3-1 to TRBJ2-1, with TRBD2 matching 12 bases. V trimming: 4 bases; J trimming: 8 bases; junction bases outside the gene matches: 6. The germline CDR1 and CDR2 sequences are LGHDT and YNNKEL (reference sequence). There are 15 residues in the CDR3. DNA of the CDR3: TGTGCCAGCAGCCTCGGACTAGCGGGACGGGATGAGCAGTTCTTC. Its translation is CASSLGLAGRDEQFF.

This clonotype came up many times. This rearrangement joins TRBV7-9 to TRBJ1-2, with D hard to call. The germline V gene encodes CDR1 SEHNR and CDR2 FQNEAQ (reference sequence). The V end lost 5 bases, the J end lost 4 bases, and 14 bases lay between the germline ends. This CDR3 is built from 14 residues. The CDR3 sequence is CASSPTIQSYGYTF. The CDR3 nucleotides are TGTGCCAGCAGCCCGACCATTCAATCCTATGGCTACACCTTC.

This clonotype showed up just a few times. The genes are TRBV2 and TRBJ2-7; TRBD1 matches at 8 bases. The ends lost 3 bases at V and 2 bases at J; junction bases unmatched: 6. This CDR3 region has 15 residues. Germline V gives CDR1 SNHLY, CDR2 FYNNEI. CDR3 nucleotide sequence: TGTGCCAGCAGTGAGGGGGGACAGGCCACCTACGAGCAGTACTTC. It codes for CASSEGGQATYEQYF.

This clonotype was recorded many times. The V call is TRBV11-2, the J call TRBJ2-1; 7 bases line up with TRBD2. This CDR3 comprises 15 residues. Germline CDR1 and CDR2: SGHAT and FQNNGV. J was trimmed by 1 base and V by 2 bases; bases with no gene match: 2. The CDR3 coding sequence is TGTGCCAGCAGCTTAACGGGGGGTTCCTACAATGAGCAGTTCTTC. As protein: CASSLTGGSYNEQFF.

This rearrangement joins TRBV3-1 to TRBJ2-3, with D maybe TRBD2 (6 bases). V was shortened by 1 base and J by 3 bases, with 11 bases between the two germline ends. The germline V gene has CDR1 LGHDT and CDR2 YNNKEL (reference sequence). The CDR3 spans 15 residues. CDR3 DNA: TGTGCCAGCAGCCAAGTGGGGGGAGTGACAGATACGCAGTATTTT. Amino acids: CASSQVGGVTDTQYF.